Each of the 32 T cell receptor beta chains below was sequenced from the same sample in a study of brain T cells in children with intractable seizures. The time point denotes: blood from clinic visit 5 months post-surgery; TSC patient then seizure free. Clones were read by immunoSEQ multiplex PCR, and TCRdb kept only the in-frame ones, dropping some. The repertoire holds about 340,000 clones, with 85% to 95% as singletons. Specimen: peripheral blood, collected 4 to 6 months after surgery. Receptors originate from a boy under two years old with tuberous sclerosis and intractable seizures.

This chain links TRBV12-3 or TRBV12-4 with TRBJ1-3; 7 bases map to TRBD1. V was clipped by 5 bases and J by 3 bases; unmatched bases: 1. The CDR3 length is 13 residues. The CDR3 here is CASSRTGGNTIYF. CDR3 coding DNA: TGTGCCAGCAGTAGGACAGGTGGAAACACCATATATTTT.

In DNA form, the CDR3 reads TGTGCCAGCAGTTTATACAGGGGGCTAAGGAACACTGAAGCTTTCTTT. Its protein product is CASSLYRGLRNTEAFF. V gene TRBV27 combines with J gene TRBJ1-1, with TRBD1 matching 9 bases. The germline CDR1 and CDR2 sequences are MNHEY and SMNVEV (reference sequence). V was clipped by 1 base and J by 1 base; unmatched bases: 4. The CDR3 length is 16 residues.

The table lists this clone with a few counts. CDR3 residues: CASSSTSPYANTGELFF. The CDR3 DNA is TGTGCCAGCAGCTCCACGTCTCCCTACGCGAACACCGGGGAGCTGTTTTTT. This chain uses TRBV7-9 with TRBJ2-2; no reliable D call. V was pared by 4 bases and J by 0 bases, with 15 bases between. CDR3 length equals 17 residues. The germline V gene encodes CDR1 SEHNR and CDR2 FQNEAQ (reference sequence).

This rearrangement joins TRBV3-1 (or the pseudogene TRBV3-2) to TRBJ1-3; 8 positions agree with TRBD1. V shed 4 bases and J 0 bases; nucleotides not matched to a gene: 8. The CDR3 has 17 amino acids. The V gene's germline CDR1 is LGHDT and CDR2 YNNKEL (reference sequence). CDR3 amino acids: CASSRQGALISGNTIYF. The CDR3 DNA reads as TGTGCCAGCAGCCGCCAGGGGGCACTTATCTCTGGAAACACCATATATTTT.

This clone appeared a few times. This chain links TRBV5-4 with TRBJ2-3; 10 bases are shared with TRBD2. Germline CDR1 reads SGHNT; CDR2 reads YYREEE (reference sequence). This CDR3 spans 15 amino acids. After removal of 4 bases from V and 3 bases from J, the junction contained 5 bases not matched to a gene. In DNA, the CDR3 is TGTGCCAGCAGCCCAGGGGGACTAGCGACAGATACGCAGTATTTT. The encoded protein is CASSPGGLATDTQYF.

V gene TRBV24-1 combines with J gene TRBJ2-1, with TRBD1 matching 9 bases. The CDR3 loop spans 16 amino acids. Trimming removed 1 base from V and 3 bases from J; junction bases left unmatched: 3. Germline V gene lookup returns CDR1 KGHDR and CDR2 SFDVKD. This chain's CDR3 is CATSDLDRGFYNEQFF. CDR3 in DNA: TGTGCCACCAGTGATTTAGACAGGGGGTTCTACAATGAGCAGTTCTTC.

The gene calls are TRBV4-2 and TRBJ1-2; D remains ambiguous. The germline gives CDR1 LGHNA, CDR2 YNFKEQ. V dropped 0 bases and J dropped 5 bases, with 10 bases sitting between them. CDR3 length: 14 residues. The CDR3 loop reads CASSQDRTGYGYTF. DNA of the CDR3: TGTGCCAGCAGCCAAGATAGAACTGGGTATGGCTACACCTTC.

The chain is built from TRBV2 and TRBJ2-5; 10 nucleotides agree with TRBD1. V gave up 7 bases and J gave up 5 bases; unmatched junction bases: 13. This CDR3 has 16 residues. Germline-derived CDR1 and CDR2 are SNHLY and FYNNEI. CDR3 loop: CASIPTGTGVGETQYF. The CDR3 nucleotides are TGTGCCAGCATCCCGACCGGGACAGGGGTGGGGGAGACCCAGTACTTC.

This clone was recorded once. The chain links TRBV27 to TRBJ2-7; the match to TRBD2 covers 10 bases. V was pared by 6 bases and J by 2 bases, with 4 bases of the junction left unmatched. CDR3 length equals 14 residues. CDR1 and CDR2 (germline): MNHEY, SMNVEV (reference sequence). The CDR3 nucleotides are TGTGCCAGCAGAAACCTAGCGGGAGCCTACGAGCAGTACTTC. This gives the protein CASRNLAGAYEQYF.

The chain uses TRBV9 and TRBJ2-1; 8 bases map to TRBD2. V trimming: 0 bases; J trimming: 10 bases; junction bases outside the gene matches: 12. The CDR3 sequence is 16 residues long. The V gene's germline CDR1 is SGDLS and CDR2 YYNGEE. The CDR3 loop is CASSVGGTRSRREQFF. In DNA form, the CDR3 reads TGTGCCAGCAGCGTAGGAGGGACTAGAAGCCGAAGAGAGCAGTTCTTC.

The chain is built from TRBV7-9 and TRBJ1-5; the D gene is possibly TRBD1 (5 bases). Germline V lookup: CDR1 SEHNR, CDR2 FQNEAQ (reference sequence). V lost 5 bases to trimming and J lost 1 base, with 9 bases between them. This CDR3 has 14 residues. The CDR3 sequence: CASSLEGSNQPQHF. The CDR3 DNA reads TGTGCCAGCAGCCTGGAGGGGAGCAATCAGCCCCAGCATTTT.

J is TRBJ1-2 and V is TRBV15, with 7 positions matching TRBD1. Germline CDR1 LNHNV, CDR2 YYDKDF (reference sequence). The CDR3 is 15 residues long. V shed 2 bases, J shed 4 bases, and the junction held 7 bases outside the gene matches. CDR3 sequence (DNA): TGTGCCACCAGCAGATCAGGGGGTTGGCCCTATGGCTACACCTTC. Its protein product is CATSRSGGWPYGYTF.

The V and J genes are TRBV5-4 and TRBJ2-3, with TRBD2 matching over 8 bases. CDR3 size: 16 residues. Germline CDR1 and CDR2: SGHNT and YYREEE (reference sequence). J was trimmed by 3 bases and V by 0 bases; bases with no gene match: 6. The CDR3 loop is CASSLDLTSVTDTQYF. CDR3 in DNA: TGTGCCAGCAGCTTGGACCTGACTAGCGTAACAGATACGCAGTATTTT.

The chain links TRBV5-4 to TRBJ2-5, with 7 positions matching TRBD2. Unmatched junction bases numbered 4, after V lost 5 bases and J lost 3 bases. Per germline, CDR1 SGHNT and CDR2 YYREEE (reference sequence). CDR3 length: 13 residues. DNA of the CDR3: TGTGCCAGCAGGACCCTAGCGGAAGAGACCCAGTACTTC. This codes for CASRTLAEETQYF.

The CDR3 bases are TGTGCCAGCAGCGTTGGTGACAGGGTTTCCTATGGCTACACCTTC. Encoded protein: CASSVGDRVSYGYTF. V gene TRBV9 combines with J gene TRBJ1-2, with 7 bases that match TRBD1. The CDR3 spans 15 residues. Germline-derived CDR1 and CDR2 are SGDLS and YYNGEE. V lost 2 bases and J lost 4; bases outside the gene matches: 8.

The genes are TRBV7-9 and TRBJ1-1; TRBD1 agrees at 8 bases. The CDR3 is 14 amino acids. The germline CDR1 and CDR2 sequences are SEHNR and FQNEAQ (reference sequence). V lost 0 bases, J lost 11 bases, and 8 bases stayed unmatched. The DNA of the CDR3 is TGTGCCAGCAGCTTAGCTCAGGGGGCTATGCGGGCTTTCTTT. It translates to CASSLAQGAMRAFF. The whole variable domain, remainder taken from reference TRBV7-9 and TRBJ1-1, is DTGVSQNPRHKITKRGQNVTFRCDPISEHNRLYWYRQTLGQGPEFLTYFQNEAQLEKSRLLSDRFSAERPKGSFSTLEIQRTEQGDSAMYLCASSLAQGAMRAFFGQGTRLTVV.

V and J are TRBV10-3 and TRBJ1-1, with TRBD1 as a possible D gene (6 bases). The CDR3 sequence is 15 residues long. Between the trimmed V and J ends, which lost 2 bases and 5 bases, there was a span of 15 bases. Per the germline V gene, CDR1 is ENHRY and CDR2 is SYGVKD. The DNA for the CDR3 is TGTGCCATCAGTGAGACGGACAGCCGGCTGACTGAAGCTTTCTTT. Protein: CAISETDSRLTEAFF.

The rearrangement uses TRBV30 and TRBJ2-4; perhaps TRBD2 as D (5 bases). This CDR3 is built from 13 residues. V was shortened by 5 bases and J by 2 bases, with 10 bases between the two germline ends. Germline CDR1 GTSNPN, CDR2 SVGIG (reference sequence). The CDR3 DNA reads as TGTGCCTGGGAGGGTGGGTCCAAAAACATTCAGTACTTC. This encodes CAWEGGSKNIQYF. The full variable domain, with the rest looked up from reference TRBV30 and TRBJ2-4, is SQTIHQWPATLVQPVGSPLSLECTVEGTSNPNLYWYRQAAGRGLQLLFYSVGIGQISSEVPQNLSASRPQDRQFILSSKKLLLSDSGFYLCAWEGGSKNIQYFGAGTRLSVL.

The gene calls are TRBV2 and TRBJ1-4; a possible D gene is TRBD1 (5 bases). V lost 6 bases and J 4 bases, leaving 18 bases between the germline ends. Germline V gives CDR1 SNHLY, CDR2 FYNNEI. The CDR3 loop spans 16 amino acids. CDR3 sequence (DNA): TGTGCCAGCAGCGAGGGTATGGGGCCCCTTAATGAAAAACTGTTTTTT. Encoded protein: CASSEGMGPLNEKLFF.

This chain connects TRBV24-1 to TRBJ1-2; D is unresolved. CDR3 length: 14 amino acids. CDR1 KGHDR and CDR2 SFDVKD come from the germline V gene. V lost 4 bases to trimming and J lost 5 bases, with 13 bases between them. Written as DNA, the CDR3 is TGTGCCACCAGTGAATGGGTGGACGGGTATGGCTACACCTTC. This encodes CATSEWVDGYGYTF.

The CDR3 loop is CAISESGRMGTDTQYF. CDR3 sequence (DNA): TGTGCCATCAGTGAGTCTGGAAGAATGGGCACAGATACGCAGTATTTT. The V and J genes are TRBV10-3 and TRBJ2-3; D not resolved. The CDR3 length is 16 residues. V was shortened by 0 bases and J by 1 base, with 11 bases between the two germline ends. Germline CDR1 reads ENHRY; CDR2 reads SYGVKD.

V gene TRBV19 combines with J gene TRBJ1-1; D is uncertain. CDR3 length: 18 amino acids. Germline V gives CDR1 LNHDA, CDR2 SQIVND (reference sequence). Trimming pared 5 bases from V and 1 base from J, leaving 23 bases between. DNA for the CDR3: TGTGCCAGTAGTCCATCTTCGTTCGGTCGGGGTCAGAACACTGAAGCTTTCTTT. Translated, it gives CASSPSSFGRGQNTEAFF.

V and J are TRBV4-1 and TRBJ2-3; tentatively, D is TRBD1 (6 bases). V was cut by 1 base and J by 4 bases, with 24 bases left in between. From germline, CDR1 is MGHRA and CDR2 YSYEKL. This CDR3 region has 19 residues. The CDR3 DNA reads as TGCGCCAGCAGCCAAGGGATCTACAGGGCCACACTTGGGGCAGATACGCAGTATTTT. This encodes CASSQGIYRATLGADTQYF.

J is TRBJ1-6 and V is TRBV4-1; D call uncertain. This CDR3 region has 12 residues. Trimming removed 0 bases from V and 12 bases from J, with 6 bases in between. Germline V lookup: CDR1 MGHRA, CDR2 YSYEKL. CDR3 in amino acids: CASSQDRLPLHF. CDR3 in DNA: TGCGCCAGCAGCCAAGATCGCCTACCCCTCCACTTT.

The chain couples TRBV11-2 to TRBJ1-2; D may be TRBD1 (6 bases). The V end lost 4 bases, the J end lost 7 bases, and 19 bases lay between the germline ends. Germline V gives CDR1 SGHAT, CDR2 FQNNGV. CDR3 length: 15 residues. In DNA form, the CDR3 reads TGTGCCAGCAGCTCAACGAGCCCGGGGGCAGGTGGCTACACCTTC. Translating gives CASSSTSPGAGGYTF.

The chain has TRBV18 and TRBJ2-7, with 10 bases lining up with TRBD1. Germline lookup yields CDR1 KGHSH and CDR2 LQKENI. The V and J ends lost 5 bases and 2 bases, in that order; junction bases with no gene match: 3. The CDR3 loop spans 14 amino acids. The CDR3 protein is CASSEGQGTYEQYF. DNA of the CDR3: TGTGCCAGCTCAGAGGGACAGGGGACCTACGAGCAGTACTTC.

This chain connects TRBV3-1 (or the pseudogene TRBV3-2) to TRBJ2-1, with 8 bases identical to TRBD2. V shed 0 bases and J 3 bases; nucleotides not matched to a gene: 10. This CDR3 comprises 18 residues. CDR1 is LGHDT and CDR2 is YNNKEL in the germline V gene (reference sequence). CDR3 nucleotides: TGTGCCAGCAGCCAAGAACGCTGGAGTAGCGGGAACTACAATGAGCAGTTCTTC. Its translation: CASSQERWSSGNYNEQFF.

The chain combines TRBV4-1 with TRBJ2-7; D may be TRBD2 (6 bases). Germline V gene lookup returns CDR1 MGHRA and CDR2 YSYEKL. V lost 1 base and J lost 2, with 12 bases in between. This CDR3 comprises 15 residues. The CDR3 DNA reads as TGCGCCAGCAGCCAAGTTACGGGGGAAACCTACGAGCAGTACTTC. Encoded protein: CASSQVTGETYEQYF.

This clone was detected once. The chain joins TRBV5-1 to TRBJ2-1; 11 bases match TRBD2. Germline values: CDR1 SGHRS, CDR2 YFSETQ. The V gene end was trimmed by 3 bases and the J gene end by 4 bases; junction bases not matched to a gene: 6. The CDR3 loop spans 16 amino acids. CDR3 loop: CASSSLAGGTYNEQFF. The CDR3 nucleotides are TGCGCCAGCAGCTCGCTAGCGGGAGGCACTTACAATGAGCAGTTCTTC.

The chain carries TRBV25-1 and TRBJ1-4; the match to TRBD1 covers 8 bases. V lost 4 bases, J lost 8 bases, and 9 bases stayed unmatched. The CDR3 has 15 residues. CDR1 MGHDK and CDR2 SYGVNS come from the germline V gene. CDR3 amino acids: CASSAPGGTGEKLFF. CDR3 nucleotide sequence: TGTGCCAGCAGTGCCCCTGGGGGGACAGGCGAAAAACTGTTTTTT.

The rearrangement links TRBV4-1 to TRBJ1-1; D remains ambiguous. Germline V gene sequence: CDR1 MGHRA, CDR2 YSYEKL. This CDR3 comprises 15 residues. Trimming removed 4 bases at V and 7 bases at J, with 19 bases between. CDR3 nucleotide sequence: TGCGCCAGCAGCCGGTGGACTTTTGTATGGGTTGAAGCTTTCTTT. Its protein is CASSRWTFVWVEAFF.

The chain uses TRBV27 and TRBJ1-6, with D unclear. The length of the CDR3 is 14 residues. The V gene's germline CDR1 is MNHEY and CDR2 SMNVEV (reference sequence). V was trimmed by 1 base and J by 5 bases, leaving 6 bases between them. This CDR3 is CASSLYLDNSPLHF. The CDR3 DNA is TGTGCCAGCAGTTTATATCTGGATAATTCACCCCTCCACTTT.